This TCR beta chain was retrieved from a study of PD-L1 blockade in urothelial cancer. In the study overall: Once treatment had started, blood was analyzed at 3 weeks (second dose) and again at 6 weeks. Typically, measured as a median, blood samples had 110,000 to 150,000 T cells.

Produced via immunoSEQ multiplex PCR; TCRdb's table is partial and in-frame only. This table holds over 45,000 clones, approximately 86% found once. Patients had locally advanced or metastatic urothelial carcinoma. The CDR3 is 12 amino acids. The germline gives CDR1 SQVTM, CDR2 ANQGSEA. V dropped 7 bases and J dropped 2 bases, with 11 bases sitting between them. This sequence was found in a man aged 50-60 years with urothelial cancer. The V gene is TRBV29-1, the J gene TRBJ1-2; D perhaps matches TRBD1 (5 bases). The specimen comprised PBMCs, sampled around atezolizumab (anti-PD-L1) treatment. The CDR3 here is CSAGAPNYGYTF. The CDR3 DNA sequence: TGCAGCGCTGGGGCGCCGAACTATGGCTACACCTTC.